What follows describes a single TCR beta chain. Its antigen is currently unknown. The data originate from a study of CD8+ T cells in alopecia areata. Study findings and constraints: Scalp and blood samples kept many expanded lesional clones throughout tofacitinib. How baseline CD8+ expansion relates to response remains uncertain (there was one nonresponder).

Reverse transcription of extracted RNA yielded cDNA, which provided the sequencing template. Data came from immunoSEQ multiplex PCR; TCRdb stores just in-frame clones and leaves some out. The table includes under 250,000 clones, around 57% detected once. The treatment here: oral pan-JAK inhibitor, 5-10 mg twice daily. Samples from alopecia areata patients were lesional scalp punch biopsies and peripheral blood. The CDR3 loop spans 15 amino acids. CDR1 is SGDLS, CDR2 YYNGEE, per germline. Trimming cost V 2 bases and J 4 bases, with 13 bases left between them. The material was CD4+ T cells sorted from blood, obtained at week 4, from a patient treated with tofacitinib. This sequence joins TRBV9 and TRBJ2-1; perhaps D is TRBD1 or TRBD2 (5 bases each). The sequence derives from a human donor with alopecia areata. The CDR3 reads CASSVDSGHYNEQFF. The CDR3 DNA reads TGTGCCAGCAGCGTCGACAGCGGCCATTACAATGAGCAGTTCTTC.